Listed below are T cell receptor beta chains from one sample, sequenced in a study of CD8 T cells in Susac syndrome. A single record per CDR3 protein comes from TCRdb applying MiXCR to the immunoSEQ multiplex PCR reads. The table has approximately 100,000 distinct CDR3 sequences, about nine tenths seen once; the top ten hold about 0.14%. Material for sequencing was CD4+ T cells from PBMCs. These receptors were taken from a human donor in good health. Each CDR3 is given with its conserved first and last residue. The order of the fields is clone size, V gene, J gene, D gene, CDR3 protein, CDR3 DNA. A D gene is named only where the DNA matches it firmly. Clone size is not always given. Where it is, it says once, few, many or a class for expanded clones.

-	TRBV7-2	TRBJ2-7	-	CASRSPGATYEQYF	TGTGCCAGCAGGTCACCCGGGGCCACCTACGAGCAGTACTTC
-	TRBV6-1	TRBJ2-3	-	CASRRSAGSTDTQYF	TGTGCCAGCAGGCGTTCGGCAGGCAGCACAGATACGCAGTATTTT
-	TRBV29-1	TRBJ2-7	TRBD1	CSVEGQGNPTYEQYF	TGCAGCGTCGAAGGACAGGGGAACCCAACCTACGAGCAGTACTTC
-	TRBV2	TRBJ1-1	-	CASSERFPPEAFF	TGTGCCAGCAGTGAAAGGTTCCCCCCTGAAGCTTTCTTT
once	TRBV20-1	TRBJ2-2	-	CSATLTGNTGELFF	TGCAGTGCTACCTTGACAGGGAACACCGGGGAGCTGTTTTTT
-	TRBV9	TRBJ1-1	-	CASSVDPLRGTEAFF	TGTGCCAGCAGCGTAGATCCCCTCAGGGGCACTGAAGCTTTCTTT
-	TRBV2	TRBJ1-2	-	CASMRVTGFGYTF	TGTGCCAGCATGAGGGTCACAGGTTTCGGCTACACCTTC
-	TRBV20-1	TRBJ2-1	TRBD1	CSAPDRVGYNEQFF	TGCAGTGCCCCGGACAGGGTAGGCTACAATGAGCAGTTCTTC
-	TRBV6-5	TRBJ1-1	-	CASSRIENTEAFF	TGTGCCAGCAGCCGGATCGAGAACACTGAAGCTTTCTTT
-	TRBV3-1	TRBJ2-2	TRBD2	CASSPYGGVNTGELFF	TGTGCCAGCAGCCCGTACGGGGGGGTGAACACCGGGGAGCTGTTTTTT